Given below is one T cell receptor beta chain in context. CDR1 MGHRA and CDR2 YSYEKL come from the germline V gene. V lost 0 bases, J lost 5 bases, and 13 bases lay in between. There are 15 residues in the CDR3. The data were taken from a study of blood T cell repertoires in COVID-19. Overall study: PBMCs, B-cell-depleted T cells, or T cells were the source of the cDNA or gDNA that made up the material.

Produced via immunoSEQ multiplex PCR; TCRdb's table is partial and in-frame only. The sample lists about 59,000 clones, more than 75% occurring once. The source material was peripheral blood. The chain carries TRBV4-1 and TRBJ1-2; no clear D. This clonotype originated in a man aged 55 to 69 with acute or convalescent COVID-19. CDR3 sequence (DNA): TGCGCCAGCAGCCAAGATCCCGGGGAATATTATGGCTACACCTTC. Its translation: CASSQDPGEYYGYTF.